This TCR beta chain was identified in a study of T cells in Graves' hyperthyroidism and ophthalmopathy. Study-level information: Once the initial diagnosis was made, peripheral blood was obtained before any treatment. Notes on the study in general: Model-based prediction identified ophthalmopathy a median about 6 months prior to its onset. Most thyroid clonotypes with frequency above 0.001 were detected in blood.

The CDR3 has 16 residues. The germline V gene has CDR1 SGHTA and CDR2 FQGTGA. Trimming removed 5 bases from V and 2 bases from J, with 17 bases in between. Template material for amplifying TCR beta CDR3 regions consisted of RNA transcripts. RT-PCR in the first round (using the HTBI primer set) targeted the TCR CDR3. MiXCR, run by TCRdb on the multiplex PCR reads, gives a single entry per CDR3 protein. The table records roughly 100,000 distinct CDR3 sequences, about 45% of them present only once. As concerns this clonotype: Its cognate antigen is unknown.

Patients between 18 and 65 years old had hyperthyroidism, newly diagnosed and lasting under 2 months. Sequenced material: blood. The sequence was obtained from a man aged 40-49 years with Graves' hyperthyroidism. The chain recombines TRBV7-3 with TRBJ2-3, with a possible D match to TRBD1 (7 bases). CDR3 region: CASSPGRGVNTDTQYF. DNA for the CDR3: TGTGCCAGCAGCCCGGGCAGGGGGGTAAACACAGATACGCAGTATTTT. The full variable domain, its missing parts supplied by reference TRBV7-3 and TRBJ2-3, is GAGVSQTPSNKVTEKGKYVELRCDPISGHTALYWYRQSLGQGPEFLIYFQGTGAADDSGLPNDRFFAVRPEGSVSTLKIQRTERGDSAVYLCASSPGRGVNTDTQYFGPGTRLTVL.